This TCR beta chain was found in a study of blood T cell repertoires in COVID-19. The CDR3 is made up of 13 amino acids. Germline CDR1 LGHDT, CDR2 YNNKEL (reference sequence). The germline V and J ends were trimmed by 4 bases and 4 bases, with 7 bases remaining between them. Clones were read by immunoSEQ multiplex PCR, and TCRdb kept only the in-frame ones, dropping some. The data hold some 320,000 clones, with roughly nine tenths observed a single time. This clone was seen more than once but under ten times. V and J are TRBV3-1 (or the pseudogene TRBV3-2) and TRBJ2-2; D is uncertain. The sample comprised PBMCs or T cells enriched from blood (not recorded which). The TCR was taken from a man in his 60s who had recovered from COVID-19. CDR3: CASSPLGTGELFF. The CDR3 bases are TGTGCCAGCAGCCCACTCGGCACCGGGGAGCTGTTTTTT.